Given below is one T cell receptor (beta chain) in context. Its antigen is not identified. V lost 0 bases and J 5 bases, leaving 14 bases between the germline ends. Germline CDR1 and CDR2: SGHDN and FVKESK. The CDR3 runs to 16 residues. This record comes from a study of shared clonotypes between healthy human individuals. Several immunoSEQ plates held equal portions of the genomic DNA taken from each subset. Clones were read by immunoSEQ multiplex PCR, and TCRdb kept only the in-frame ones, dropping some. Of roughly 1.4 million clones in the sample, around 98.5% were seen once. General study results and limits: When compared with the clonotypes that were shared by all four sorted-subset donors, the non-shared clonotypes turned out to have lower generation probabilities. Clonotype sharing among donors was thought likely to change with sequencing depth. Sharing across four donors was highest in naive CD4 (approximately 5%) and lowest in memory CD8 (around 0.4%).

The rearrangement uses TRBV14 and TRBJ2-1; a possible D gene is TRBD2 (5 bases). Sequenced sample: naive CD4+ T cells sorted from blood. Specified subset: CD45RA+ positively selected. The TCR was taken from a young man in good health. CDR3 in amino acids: CASSQDRDWRHNEQFF. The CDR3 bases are TGTGCCAGCAGCCAAGACCGCGACTGGAGGCACAATGAGCAGTTCTTC.